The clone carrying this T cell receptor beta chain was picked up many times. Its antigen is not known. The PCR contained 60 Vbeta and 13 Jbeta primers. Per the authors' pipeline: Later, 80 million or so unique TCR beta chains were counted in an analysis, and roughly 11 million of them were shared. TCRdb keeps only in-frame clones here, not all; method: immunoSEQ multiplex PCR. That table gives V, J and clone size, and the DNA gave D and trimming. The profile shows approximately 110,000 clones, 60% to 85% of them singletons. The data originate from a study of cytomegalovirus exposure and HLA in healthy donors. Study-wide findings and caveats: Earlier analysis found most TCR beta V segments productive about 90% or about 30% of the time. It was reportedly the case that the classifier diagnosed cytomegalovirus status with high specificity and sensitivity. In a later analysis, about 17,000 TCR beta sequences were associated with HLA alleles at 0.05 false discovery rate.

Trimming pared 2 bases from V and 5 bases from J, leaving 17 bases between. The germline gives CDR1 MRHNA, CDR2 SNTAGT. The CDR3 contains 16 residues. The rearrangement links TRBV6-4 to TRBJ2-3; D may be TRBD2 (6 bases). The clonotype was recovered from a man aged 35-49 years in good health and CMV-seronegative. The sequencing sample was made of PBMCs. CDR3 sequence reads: CASSDRAGGEGDTQYF. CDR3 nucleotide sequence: TGTGCCAGCAGTGACCGAGCGGGCGGGGAAGGAGATACGCAGTATTTT.